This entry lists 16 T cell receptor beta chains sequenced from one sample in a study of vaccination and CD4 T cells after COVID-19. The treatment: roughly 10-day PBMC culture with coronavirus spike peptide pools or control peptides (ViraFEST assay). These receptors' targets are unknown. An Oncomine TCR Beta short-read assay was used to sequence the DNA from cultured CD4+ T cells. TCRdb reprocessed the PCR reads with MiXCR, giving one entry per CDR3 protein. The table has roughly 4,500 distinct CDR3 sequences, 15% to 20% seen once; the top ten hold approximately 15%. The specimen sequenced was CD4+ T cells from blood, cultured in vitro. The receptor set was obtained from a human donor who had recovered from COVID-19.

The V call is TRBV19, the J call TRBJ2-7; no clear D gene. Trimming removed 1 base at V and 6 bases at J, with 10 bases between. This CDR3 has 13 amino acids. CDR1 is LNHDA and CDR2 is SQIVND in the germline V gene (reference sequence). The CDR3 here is CASSIVANREQYF. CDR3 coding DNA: TGTGCCAGTAGTATAGTTGCCAACCGCGAGCAGTACTTC. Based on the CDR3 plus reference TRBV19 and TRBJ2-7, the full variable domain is DGGITQSPKYLFRKEGQNVTLSCEQNLNHDAMYWYRQDPGQGLRLIYYSQIVNDFQKGDIAEGYSVSREKKESFPLTVTSAQKNPTAFYLCASSIVANREQYFGPGTRLTVT.

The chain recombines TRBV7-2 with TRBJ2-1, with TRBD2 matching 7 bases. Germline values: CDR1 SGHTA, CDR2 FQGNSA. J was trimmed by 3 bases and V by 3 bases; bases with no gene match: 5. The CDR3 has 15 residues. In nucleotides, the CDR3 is TGTGCCAGCAGCTTGACCGGACTAGTCTACAATGAGCAGTTCTTC. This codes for CASSLTGLVYNEQFF.

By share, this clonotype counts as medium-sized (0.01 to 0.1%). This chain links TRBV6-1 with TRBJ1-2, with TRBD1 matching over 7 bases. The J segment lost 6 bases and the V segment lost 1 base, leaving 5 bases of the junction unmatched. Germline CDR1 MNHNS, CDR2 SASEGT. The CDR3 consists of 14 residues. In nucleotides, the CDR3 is TGTGCCAGCAGTGAAGACAGGGGCGGACATGGCTACACCTTC. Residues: CASSEDRGGHGYTF.

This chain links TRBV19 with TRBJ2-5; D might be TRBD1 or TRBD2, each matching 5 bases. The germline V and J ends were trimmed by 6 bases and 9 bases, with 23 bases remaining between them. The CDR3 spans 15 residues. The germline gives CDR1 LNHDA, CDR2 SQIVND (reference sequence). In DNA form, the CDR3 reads TGTGCCAGTAGCCACGCCGAGGGGTTAGGTAGGGCCCAGTACTTC. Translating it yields CASSHAEGLGRAQYF.

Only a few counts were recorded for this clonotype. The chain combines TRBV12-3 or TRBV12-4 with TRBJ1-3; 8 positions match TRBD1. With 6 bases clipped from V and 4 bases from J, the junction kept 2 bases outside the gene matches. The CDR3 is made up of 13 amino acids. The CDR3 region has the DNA TGTGCCAGCAGATGGACAGGGGGAAACACCATATATTTT. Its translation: CASRWTGGNTIYF.

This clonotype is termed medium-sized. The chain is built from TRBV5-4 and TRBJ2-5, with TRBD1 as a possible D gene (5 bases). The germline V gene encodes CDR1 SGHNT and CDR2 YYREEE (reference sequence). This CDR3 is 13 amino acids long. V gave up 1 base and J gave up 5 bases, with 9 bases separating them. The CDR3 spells CASSLIPGETQYF. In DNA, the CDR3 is TGTGCCAGCAGCTTGATACCAGGGGAGACCCAGTACTTC.

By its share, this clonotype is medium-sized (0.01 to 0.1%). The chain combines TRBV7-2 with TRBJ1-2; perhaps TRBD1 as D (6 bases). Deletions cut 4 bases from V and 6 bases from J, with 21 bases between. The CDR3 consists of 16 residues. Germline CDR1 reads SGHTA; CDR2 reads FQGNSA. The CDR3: CASSSRGGGVRHGYTF. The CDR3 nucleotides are TGTGCCAGCAGCTCCAGGGGCGGGGGCGTTCGGCATGGCTACACCTTC.

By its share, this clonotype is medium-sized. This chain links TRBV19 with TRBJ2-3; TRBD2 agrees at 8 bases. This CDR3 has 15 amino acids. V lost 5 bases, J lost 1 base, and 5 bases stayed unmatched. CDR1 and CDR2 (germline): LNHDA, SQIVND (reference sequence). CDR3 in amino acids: CASSGAGGRTDTQYF. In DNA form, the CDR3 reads TGTGCCAGTAGTGGTGCGGGGGGCCGCACAGATACGCAGTATTTT.

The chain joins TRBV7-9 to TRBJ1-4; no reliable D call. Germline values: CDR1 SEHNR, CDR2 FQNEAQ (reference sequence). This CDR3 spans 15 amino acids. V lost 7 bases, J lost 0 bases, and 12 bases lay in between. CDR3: CASNLEASTNEKLFF. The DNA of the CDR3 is TGTGCCAGCAACTTGGAGGCCTCAACTAATGAAAAACTGTTTTTT.

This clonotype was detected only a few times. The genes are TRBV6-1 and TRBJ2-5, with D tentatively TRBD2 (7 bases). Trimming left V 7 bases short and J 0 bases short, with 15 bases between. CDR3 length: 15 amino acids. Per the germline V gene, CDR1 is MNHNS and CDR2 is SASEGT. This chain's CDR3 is CASTKGGRNQETQYF. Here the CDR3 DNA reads TGTGCCAGCACTAAGGGGGGGAGGAACCAAGAGACCCAGTACTTC.

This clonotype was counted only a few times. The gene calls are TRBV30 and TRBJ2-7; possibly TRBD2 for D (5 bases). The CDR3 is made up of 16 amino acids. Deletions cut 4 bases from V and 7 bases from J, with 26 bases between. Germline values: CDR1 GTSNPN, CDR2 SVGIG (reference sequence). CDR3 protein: CAWTPGLTWSGSEQYF. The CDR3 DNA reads TGTGCCTGGACACCTGGTTTAACTTGGTCGGGATCTGAGCAGTACTTC.

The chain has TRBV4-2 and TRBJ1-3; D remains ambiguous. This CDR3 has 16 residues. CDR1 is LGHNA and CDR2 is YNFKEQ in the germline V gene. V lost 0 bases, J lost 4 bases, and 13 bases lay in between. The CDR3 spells CASSQDLSPPGNTIYF. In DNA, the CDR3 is TGTGCCAGCAGCCAAGATCTTAGCCCCCCAGGAAACACCATATATTTT.

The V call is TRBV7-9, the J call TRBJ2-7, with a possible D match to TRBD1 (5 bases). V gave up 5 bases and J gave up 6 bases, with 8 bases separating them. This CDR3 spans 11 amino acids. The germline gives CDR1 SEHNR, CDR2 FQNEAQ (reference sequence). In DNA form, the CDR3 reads TGTGCCAGCAGCCTTCAGGGCGAGCAGTACTTC. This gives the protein CASSLQGEQYF.

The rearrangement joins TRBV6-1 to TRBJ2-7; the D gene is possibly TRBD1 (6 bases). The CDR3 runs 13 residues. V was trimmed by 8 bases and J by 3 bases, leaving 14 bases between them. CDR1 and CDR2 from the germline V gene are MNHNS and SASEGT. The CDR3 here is CASRPTGSYEQYF. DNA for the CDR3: TGTGCCAGCCGGCCAACAGGGAGCTACGAGCAGTACTTC.

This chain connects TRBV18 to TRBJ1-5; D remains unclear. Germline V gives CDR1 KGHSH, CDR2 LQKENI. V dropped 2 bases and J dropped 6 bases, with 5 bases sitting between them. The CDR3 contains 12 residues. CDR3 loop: CASSPAGQPQHF. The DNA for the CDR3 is TGTGCCAGCTCACCAGCGGGTCAGCCCCAGCATTTT.

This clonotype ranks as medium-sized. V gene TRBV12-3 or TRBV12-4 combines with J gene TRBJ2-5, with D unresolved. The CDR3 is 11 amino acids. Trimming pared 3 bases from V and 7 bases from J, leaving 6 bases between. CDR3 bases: TGTGCCAGCAGTTTCGATCGGACCCAGTACTTC. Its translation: CASSFDRTQYF.